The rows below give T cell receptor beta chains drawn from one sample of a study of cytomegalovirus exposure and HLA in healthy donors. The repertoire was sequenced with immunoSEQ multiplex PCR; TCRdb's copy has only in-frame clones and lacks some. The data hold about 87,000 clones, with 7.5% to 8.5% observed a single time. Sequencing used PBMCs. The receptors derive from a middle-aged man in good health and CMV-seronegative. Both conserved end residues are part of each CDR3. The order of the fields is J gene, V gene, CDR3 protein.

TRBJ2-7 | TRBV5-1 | CASSLLPGGAEQYF
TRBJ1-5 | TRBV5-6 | CASSRGGNRNQPQHF
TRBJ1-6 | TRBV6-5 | CASSPYTPYNSPLHF
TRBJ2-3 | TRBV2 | CASSGLADTDTQYF
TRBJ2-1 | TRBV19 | CASSTPGLATYEQFF
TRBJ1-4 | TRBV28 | CASSRRQGSNEKLFF
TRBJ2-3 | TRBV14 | CASSQYETDTQYF
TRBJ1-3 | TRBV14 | CASSDFIGGDAGNTIYF
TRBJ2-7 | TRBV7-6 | CASSEDRGYEQYF
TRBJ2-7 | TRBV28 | CASSLRQTPYEQYF
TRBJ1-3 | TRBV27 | CASSFRGQGNTIYF
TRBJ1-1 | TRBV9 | CASSVWTDPNTEAFF
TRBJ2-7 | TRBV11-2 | CASAMGTTYEQYF
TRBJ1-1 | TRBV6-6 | CASSPGTGAFF
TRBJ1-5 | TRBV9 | CASSVTGSNQPQHF